This record concerns one TCR beta chain sequence. The data were taken from a study of blood T cell repertoires in COVID-19. Study context: Donors in the United States, Italy and Spain gave samples during acute or convalescent COVID-19. The cDNA or gDNA used as material had been derived from T cells, B-cell-depleted T cells, or PBMCs.

Authors' processing steps: For nucleated cells, counts were estimated from reference gene primer amplification. Measured with immunoSEQ multiplex PCR; TCRdb has only the in-frame clones, and not every one. Clonal size and the V and J genes are those of that table, whereas D and trimming came from the DNA. The top ten clones hold under 14% of a sample with about 130,000 clones, roughly 79% of them seen once. Specimen: peripheral blood. The clonotype was recovered from a human donor in a cohort sampled during active COVID-19.

The CDR3 bases are TGTGCCAGCAGCGACTGGACAGGGGCAGATACGCAGTATTTT. Encoded protein: CASSDWTGADTQYF. The chain links TRBV7-6 to TRBJ2-3; 9 bases fit TRBD1. Losses at the gene ends were 5 bases for V and 4 bases for J; bases not matched to a gene: 4. The CDR3 extends over 14 amino acids. The germline V gene encodes CDR1 SGHVS and CDR2 FNYEAQ.